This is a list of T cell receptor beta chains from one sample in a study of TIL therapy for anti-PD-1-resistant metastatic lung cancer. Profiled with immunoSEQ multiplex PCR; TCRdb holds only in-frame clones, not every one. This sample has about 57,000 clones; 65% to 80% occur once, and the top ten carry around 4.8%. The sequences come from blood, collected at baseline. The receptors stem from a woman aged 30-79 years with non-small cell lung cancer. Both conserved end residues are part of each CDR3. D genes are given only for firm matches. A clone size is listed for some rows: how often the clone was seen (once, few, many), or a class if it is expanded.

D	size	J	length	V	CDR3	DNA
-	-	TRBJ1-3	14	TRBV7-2	CASSQGLGGNTIYF	TGTGCCAGCAGCCAGGGACTCGGAGGAAACACCATATATTTT
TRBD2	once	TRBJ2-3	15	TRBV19	CASSIAGGPADTQYF	TGTGCCAGTAGTATAGCGGGAGGGCCCGCAGATACGCAGTATTTT
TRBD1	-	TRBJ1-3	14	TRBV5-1	CASSLGTGGNTIYF	TGCGCCAGCAGCTTGGGGACAGGGGGAAACACCATATATTTT
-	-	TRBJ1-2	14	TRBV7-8	CASSHSRQEYGYTF	TGTGCCAGCAGCCACTCTCGACAGGAGTATGGCTACACCTTC
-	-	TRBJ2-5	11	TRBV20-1	CSAKPWETQYF	TGCAGTGCTAAACCCTGGGAGACCCAGTACTTC
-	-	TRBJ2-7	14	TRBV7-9	CASSWEGGLYEQYF	TGTGCCAGCAGCTGGGAAGGGGGGCTCTACGAGCAGTACTTC
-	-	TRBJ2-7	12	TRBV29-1	CSVERQGYEQYF	TGCAGCGTTGAACGGCAGGGCTACGAGCAGTACTTC
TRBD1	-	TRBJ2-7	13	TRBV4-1	CASSLGQTYEQYF	TGCGCCAGCAGCCTGGGACAGACCTACGAGCAGTACTTC
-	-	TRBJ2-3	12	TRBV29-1	CSHWTVTDTQYF	TGCAGCCACTGGACAGTCACAGATACGCAGTATTTT
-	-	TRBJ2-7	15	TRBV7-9	CASSLEGDITYEQYF	TGTGCCAGCAGCTTAGAGGGGGACATCACCTACGAGCAGTACTTC
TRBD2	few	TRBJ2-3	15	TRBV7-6	CASSLLSGSTDTQYF	TGTGCCAGCAGCTTACTTAGCGGGAGCACAGATACGCAGTATTTT
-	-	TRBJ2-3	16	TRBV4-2	CASSQGRLASGDTQYF	TGTGCCAGCAGCCAAGGCAGGCTAGCGTCCGGGGATACGCAGTATTTT
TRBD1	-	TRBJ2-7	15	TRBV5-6	CASSLWTGEYREQYF	TGTGCCAGCAGCCTATGGACAGGGGAGTACCGCGAGCAGTACTTC
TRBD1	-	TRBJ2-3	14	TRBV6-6	CASRPGTGADTQYF	TGTGCCAGCAGACCCGGGACAGGGGCAGATACGCAGTATTTT
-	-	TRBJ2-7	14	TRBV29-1	CSVEESQGGYEQYF	TGCAGCGTTGAAGAATCTCAGGGAGGCTACGAGCAGTACTTC